Below, 28 T cell receptor beta chains from the same sample are listed, as sequenced in a study of blood T cells in healthy people across ages. For the second PCR, which ran for about 6 to 11 cycles, a sample-barcoded 5' primer and a J-beta primer mix were used. TCRdb ran MiXCR on the 5' RACE reads and lists one entry per CDR3 protein. Counted here are 730,000 or so distinct CDR3 sequences, around 40% occurring once; the ten biggest clones make up more than 20%. The sequencing input was blood. These receptors all stem from a woman aged 60 to 75 in good health.

This chain uses TRBV10-3 with TRBJ1-5; D is uncertain. This CDR3 region has 14 residues. Trimming removed 8 bases from V and 0 bases from J, with 11 bases in between. Germline CDR1 reads ENHRY; CDR2 reads SYGVKD. The CDR3 spells CAIRGRPSNQPQHF. For the CDR3, the DNA is TGTGCCATCCGCGGGCGGCCTAGCAATCAGCCCCAGCATTTT.

In this sample, this clonotype turned up many times. The chain is built from TRBV20-1 and TRBJ2-7, with 9 bases matching TRBD1. Germline CDR1 is DFQATT and CDR2 is SNEGSKA (reference sequence). J was trimmed by 6 bases and V by 4 bases; bases with no gene match: 7. The CDR3 loop spans 13 amino acids. The CDR3 here is CSAKGQGLPEQYF. The CDR3 DNA follows: TGCAGTGCTAAAGGACAGGGGCTTCCCGAGCAGTACTTC.

The rearrangement uses TRBV29-1 and TRBJ1-1, with TRBD1 identical over 11 bases. J was trimmed by 11 bases and V by 1 base; bases with no gene match: 12. In germline, CDR1 is SQVTM, CDR2 ANQGSEA. CDR3 length: 15 amino acids. DNA of the CDR3: TGCAGCGTTGAAGGGACTGGGACAGGGGGGTGTGGGGCTTTCTTT. This codes for CSVEGTGTGGCGAFF.

This clonotype was detected a few times. The chain employs TRBV20-1 and TRBJ2-5; D is unresolved. CDR3 length equals 12 residues. The V and J ends lost 5 bases and 5 bases respectively, with 12 bases between them. Germline V gives CDR1 DFQATT, CDR2 SNEGSKA (reference sequence). This CDR3 is CSAVSGVETQYF. DNA of the CDR3: TGCAGTGCTGTTAGTGGAGTGGAGACCCAGTACTTC.

This clonotype was counted a single time. The chain recombines TRBV11-2 with TRBJ2-1; TRBD2 is a possible D gene (6 bases). The J call may be wrong; the DNA end is better matched by TRBJ2-7. The CDR3 length is 19 residues. The germline V gene encodes CDR1 SGHAT and CDR2 FQNNGV. The chain's CDR3 is CASSLDWSSYGSSYNEQYF. The DNA of the CDR3 is TGTGCCAGCAGCTTAGATTGGTCTAGCTACGGGAGCTCCTACAATGAGCAGTACTTC.

The rearrangement links TRBV24-1 to TRBJ2-1; D may be TRBD2 (6 bases). In germline, CDR1 is KGHDR, CDR2 SFDVKD. V was shortened by 4 bases and J by 4 bases, with 13 bases between the two germline ends. This CDR3 spans 15 amino acids. The CDR3 loop reads CATSDPGLPYNEQFF. The CDR3 DNA reads TGTGCCACCAGTGACCCGGGACTCCCATACAATGAGCAGTTCTTC.

CDR3 sequence reads: CASSLRPGTSGGLTDTQYF. CDR3 DNA sequence: TGTGCCAGCAGCCTACGTCCCGGGACTAGCGGGGGCCTCACAGATACGCAGTATTTT. V and J are TRBV7-2 and TRBJ2-3; 14 bases line up with TRBD2. With 5 bases clipped from V and 2 bases from J, the junction kept 12 bases outside the gene matches. CDR3 length: 19 amino acids. Looked up from germline, CDR1 is SGHTA and CDR2 is FQGNSA.

The V and J genes are TRBV28 and TRBJ2-1; 7 bases line up with TRBD2. The CDR3 totals 17 residues. Looked up from germline, CDR1 is MDHEN and CDR2 is SYDVKM. V gave up 3 bases and J gave up 4 bases; unmatched junction bases: 12. The CDR3 reads CASSLSPKTSRYNEQFF. CDR3 DNA: TGTGCCAGCAGTTTGTCCCCCAAGACTAGCCGGTACAATGAGCAGTTCTTC.

The J gene is TRBJ2-3, the V gene TRBV7-2; TRBD2 agrees at 10 bases. Germline assignment: CDR1 SGHTA and CDR2 FQGNSA. With 5 bases clipped from V and 8 bases from J, the junction kept 10 bases outside the gene matches. The CDR3 totals 15 residues. The DNA for the CDR3 is TGTGCCAGCAGCAAAAGCGGGAGGGCCTTGAGTACGCAGTATTTT. This codes for CASSKSGRALSTQYF.

The table lists this clonotype with many counts. The V gene is TRBV3-1, the J gene TRBJ2-3; maybe TRBD1 (5 bases). Germline assignment: CDR1 LGHDT and CDR2 YNNKEL (reference sequence). V was shortened by 4 bases and J by 5 bases, with 13 bases between the two germline ends. This CDR3 comprises 14 residues. The DNA for the CDR3 is TGTGCCAGCAGCCTAAGGGGATTGTTAGATACGCAGTATTTT. It translates to CASSLRGLLDTQYF.

The chain couples TRBV29-1 to TRBJ2-7; 9 bases match TRBD1. CDR1 and CDR2 (germline): SQVTM, ANQGSEA. This CDR3 spans 12 amino acids. With V trimmed by 7 bases and J by 3 bases, 4 bases remained unmatched. This CDR3 reads CSAGQGFYEQYF. For the CDR3, the DNA is TGCAGCGCTGGACAGGGGTTCTACGAGCAGTACTTC.

This clonotype has just a few counts. CDR3 protein: CASGLAGGADTQYF. CDR3 in DNA: TGTGCCAGCGGACTAGCGGGGGGCGCAGATACGCAGTATTTT. The chain has TRBV6-2 or TRBV6-3 and TRBJ2-3, with 14 positions matching TRBD2. After removal of 8 bases from V and 4 bases from J, the junction contained 2 bases not matched to a gene. CDR3 length: 14 amino acids. The germline V gene has CDR1 MNHEY and CDR2 SVGEGT.

This clonotype came up a few times. The chain has TRBV14 and TRBJ1-4; D is undetermined. V gave up 4 bases and J gave up 13 bases, with 22 bases separating them. In germline, CDR1 is SGHDN, CDR2 FVKESK. The CDR3 totals 15 residues. In DNA form, the CDR3 reads TGTGCCAGCAGCCTCACGAACGGACCTTCGTCGGGACTGTTTTTT. It translates to CASSLTNGPSSGLFF. Supplemented by reference TRBV14 and TRBJ1-4, the full variable domain reads EAGVTQFPSHSVIEKGQTVTLRCDPISGHDNLYWYRRVMGKEIKFLLHFVKESKQDESGMPNNRFLAERTGGTYSTLKVQPAELEDSGVYFCASSLTNGPSSGLFFGSGTQLSVL.

The chain links TRBV20-1 to TRBJ2-1; no definite D call. CDR3 length: 14 amino acids. The V gene's germline CDR1 is DFQATT and CDR2 SNEGSKA (reference sequence). V was clipped by 0 bases and J by 12 bases, with 18 bases between them. The DNA of the CDR3 is TGCAGTGCTAGAGACCGCGACCAGATTGGTGGGCAGTTCTTC. Encoded protein: CSARDRDQIGGQFF.

The CDR3 DNA reads TGTGCCAGCAGTACGAGATTGGCAGGGGGCACAGAGACCCAGTACTTC. Residues: CASSTRLAGGTETQYF. This sequence joins TRBV28 and TRBJ2-4, with 8 bases identical to TRBD1. Near its end, the DNA agrees better with TRBJ2-5, so the J call may be wrong. The length of the CDR3 is 16 residues. Germline lookup yields CDR1 MDHEN and CDR2 SYDVKM.

The rearrangement links TRBV6-2 or TRBV6-3 to TRBJ2-3, with a tentative D call TRBD2 (6 bases). CDR1 and CDR2 from the germline V gene are MNHEY and SVGEGT. This CDR3 is built from 13 residues. Trimming removed 5 bases from V and 9 bases from J, with 15 bases in between. The CDR3 sequence: CASSVDYLKTQYF. The CDR3 region has the DNA TGTGCCAGCAGTGTGGACTACCTTAAGACGCAGTATTTT.

The V gene is TRBV9, the J gene TRBJ2-5; the match to TRBD2 covers 16 bases. The CDR3 is 17 residues long. The V segment lost 2 bases and the J segment 2 bases; nucleotides outside the gene matches: 3. CDR1 is SGDLS, CDR2 YYNGEE, per germline. The CDR3 sequence: CASSVGLAGGSQETQYF. In DNA, the CDR3 is TGTGCCAGCAGCGTGGGACTAGCGGGAGGGAGTCAAGAGACCCAGTACTTC.

The chain employs TRBV6-5 and TRBJ1-6; maybe TRBD1 (5 bases). This CDR3 has 15 amino acids. Trimming shortened V by 4 bases and J by 9 bases, and 16 bases separated the two germline ends. CDR1 MNHEY and CDR2 SVGAGI come from the germline V gene. CDR3 bases: TGTGCCAGCAGTTCTGAGCCAAGTACAGGTTCACCCCTCCACTTT. It is translated as CASSSEPSTGSPLHF.

This clonotype turned up a few times. J is TRBJ2-1 and V is TRBV28; a weak D match, TRBD2 (6 bases). Trimming removed 6 bases at V and 2 bases at J, with 11 bases between. This CDR3 is 14 amino acids long. Per the germline V gene, CDR1 is MDHEN and CDR2 is SYDVKM. As DNA, the CDR3 is TGTGCCAGCAGCCCGGGACTCCCCTACAATGAGCAGTTCTTC. This encodes CASSPGLPYNEQFF. Using reference TRBV28 and TRBJ2-1 for the parts outside the CDR3, the full variable domain is DVKVTQSSRYLVKRTGEKVFLECVQDMDHENMFWYRQDPGLGLRLIYFSYDVKMKEKGDIPEGYSVSREKKERFSLILESASTNQTSMYLCASSPGLPYNEQFFGPGTRLTVL.

J is TRBJ2-3 and V is TRBV30; D could derive from TRBD1 or TRBD2 (5 bases each). Trimming left V 5 bases short and J 2 bases short, with 14 bases between. Germline V gene lookup returns CDR1 GTSNPN and CDR2 SVGIG (reference sequence). The CDR3 extends over 14 amino acids. CDR3: CAWRPGPLTDTQYF. The CDR3 nucleotides read TGTGCCTGGCGCCCGGGACCACTCACAGATACGCAGTATTTT. The full variable domain, in which reference TRBV30 and TRBJ2-3 provide the parts outside the CDR3, is SQTIHQWPATLVQPVGSPLSLECTVEGTSNPNLYWYRQAAGRGLQLLFYSVGIGQISSEVPQNLSASRPQDRQFILSSKKLLLSDSGFYLCAWRPGPLTDTQYFGPGTRLTVL.

This chain links TRBV5-1 with TRBJ2-3; either TRBD1 or TRBD2 may supply D (5 bases each). The CDR3 runs 14 residues. V dropped 8 bases and J dropped 2 bases, with 15 bases sitting between them. Germline values: CDR1 SGHRS, CDR2 YFSETQ. CDR3 nucleotides: TGCGCCAGTTCCACGGGGACCTTCACAGATACGCAGTATTTT. Amino acids: CASSTGTFTDTQYF. Together with reference TRBV5-1 and TRBJ2-3, the CDR3 gives the full variable domain: KAGVTQTPRYLIKTRGQQVTLSCSPISGHRSVSWYQQTPGQGLQFLFEYFSETQRNKGNFPGRFSGRQFSNSRSEMNVSTLELGDSALYLCASSTGTFTDTQYFGPGTRLTVL.

The rearrangement links TRBV7-2 to TRBJ1-2; 9 nucleotides agree with TRBD1. V lost 4 bases to trimming and J lost 2 bases; unmatched junction nucleotides: 5. CDR3 length: 15 residues. Germline V lookup: CDR1 SGHTA, CDR2 FQGNSA. CDR3 coding DNA: TGTGCCAGCAGCTCCCCGGGACAGGGCAACTATGGCTACACCTTC. Amino acid sequence: CASSSPGQGNYGYTF.

This clonotype was observed a few times. This chain joins TRBV12-3 or TRBV12-4 and TRBJ2-3; perhaps TRBD2 as D (5 bases). The CDR3 runs 14 residues. V was trimmed by 6 bases and J by 4 bases, leaving 14 bases between them. The CDR3 sequence: CASSLPPGADTQYF. The CDR3 nucleotides are TGTGCCAGCAGCCTACCTCCCGGGGCAGATACGCAGTATTTT.

The V gene is TRBV5-6, the J gene TRBJ2-7; 12 nucleotides line up with TRBD1. The length of the CDR3 is 15 residues. V shed 3 bases, J shed 7 bases, and the junction held 8 bases outside the gene matches. Germline-derived CDR1 and CDR2 are SGHDT and YYEEEE. CDR3 DNA: TGTGCCAGCAGCTCCGGGACAGGGGGCTACAATGAGCAGTACTTC. Its protein product is CASSSGTGGYNEQYF.

The chain carries TRBV11-3 and TRBJ1-6; D might be TRBD1 (5 bases). The V end was cut by 4 bases, the J end by 6 bases, with 10 bases between. The CDR3 is made up of 14 amino acids. In germline, CDR1 is SGHNT, CDR2 YENEEA. The CDR3 loop reads CASSSGRSNSPLHF. The CDR3 region has the DNA TGTGCCAGCAGCTCGGGACGGAGTAATTCACCCCTCCACTTT.

Only one count was recorded for this clonotype. The J gene is TRBJ1-2, the V gene TRBV21-1; the table's D call of TRBD1 was not tested on the DNA. TRBV21-1 represents a pseudogene. The length of the CDR3 is 18 residues. The CDR3 DNA reads TGTGCCAGCAGCAAAGAATTCCCCCCCGGGACAGGGGAACATGGCTACACCTTC. Amino acids: CASSKEFPPGTGEHGYTF.

The V gene is TRBV25-1, the J gene TRBJ1-1; D unresolved. V dropped 1 base and J dropped 5 bases, with 11 bases sitting between them. Germline V lookup: CDR1 MGHDK, CDR2 SYGVNS. The CDR3 covers 14 residues. The CDR3, as DNA: TGTGCCAGCAGTGAATGGAAGGGTTATACTGAAGCTTTCTTT. Protein product: CASSEWKGYTEAFF.

This clonotype appeared a few times. CDR3 sequence: CASSALPGYEQYF. CDR3 DNA: TGTGCCAGCAGCGCCCTACCAGGCTACGAGCAGTACTTC. V is TRBV7-2 and J is TRBJ2-7; D is uncertain. This CDR3 region has 13 residues. V shed 5 bases and J shed 3 bases, with 11 bases lying between them. Germline CDR1 SGHTA, CDR2 FQGNSA.